A single sample is the source of the 25 T cell receptor beta chains below, sequenced in a study of blood T cells in healthy people across ages. A J-beta primer mix and a sample-barcoded 5' primer were used in a second PCR of roughly 6 to 11 cycles. TCRdb processed the 5' RACE reads anew with MiXCR; each CDR3 protein has one entry. The table records hundreds of thousands of distinct CDR3 sequences, under 30% of them present only once. Material: blood. These receptors were obtained from a woman of 80 years or more in good health.

The chain recombines TRBV30 with TRBJ2-5, with D possibly being TRBD1 (6 bases). V was shortened by 0 bases and J by 4 bases, with 12 bases between the two germline ends. The CDR3 is 14 amino acids. Per the germline V gene, CDR1 is GTSNPN and CDR2 is SVGIG (reference sequence). CDR3 in amino acids: CAWSVAGARETQYF. Here the CDR3 DNA reads TGTGCCTGGAGTGTTGCAGGGGCTAGAGAGACCCAGTACTTC.

V is TRBV11-2 and J is TRBJ2-7; 9 bases map to TRBD1. Germline loops: CDR1 SGHAT, CDR2 FQNNGV. The CDR3 sequence is 14 residues long. J lost 7 bases, V lost 7 bases, and 11 bases had no gene match. DNA for the CDR3: TGTGCCAGCAACCAGATTACAGGGGGCGGTGAGCAGTACTTC. Its protein product is CASNQITGGGEQYF.

The CDR3 nucleotides read TGTGCCAGCAGCCCACGACTAGCGGGACGGATAGAGACCCAGTACTTC. This gives the protein CASSPRLAGRIETQYF. This rearrangement joins TRBV7-2 to TRBJ2-4, with TRBD2 matching over 11 bases. The J call may be mistaken, given a closer DNA end match to TRBJ2-5. Germline V gene lookup returns CDR1 SGHTA and CDR2 FQGNSA. The CDR3 is 16 amino acids.

This clonotype has a count of ten or more. This chain connects TRBV25-1 to TRBJ1-2, with D possibly matching TRBD1 (5 bases). The CDR3 contains 14 residues. The V end was cut by 5 bases, the J end by 6 bases, with 16 bases between. In germline, CDR1 is MGHDK, CDR2 SYGVNS. CDR3 bases: TGTGCCAGCAGTACCCGGGACCTATGGAATGGCTACACCTTC. It codes for CASSTRDLWNGYTF.

The V and J genes are TRBV6-1 and TRBJ1-6; D is ambiguous. The CDR3 runs 19 residues. Germline-derived CDR1 and CDR2 are MNHNS and SASEGT. Trimming pared 6 bases from V and 13 bases from J, leaving 34 bases between. This CDR3 is CASSLGKVALMTGDNPLHF. CDR3 coding DNA: TGTGCCAGCAGCCTAGGAAAAGTAGCGTTAATGACTGGGGATAATCCCCTCCACTTT.

DNA for the CDR3: TGTGCCACCAGCAGAGATAAGGCCAGCGGATACGAGCAGTACTTC. It codes for CATSRDKASGYEQYF. V usage is TRBV15 and J usage is TRBJ2-7; D might be TRBD2 (5 bases). The ends were cut back, 0 bases at V and 4 bases at J, with 13 bases in the middle. The CDR3 sequence is 15 residues long. Per germline, CDR1 LNHNV and CDR2 YYDKDF (reference sequence).

Note on this clonotype: A much larger clone differs by one base, so this may be a read error. The chain combines TRBV20-1 with TRBJ1-1; D unclear. CDR3 length: 11 residues. Per germline, CDR1 DFQATT and CDR2 SNEGSKA (reference sequence). V was trimmed by 4 bases and J by 11 bases, leaving 14 bases between them. As DNA, the CDR3 is TGCAGTGCTATCCGTCCCCTCACGGCTTTCTTT. This sequence encodes CSAIRPLTAFF.

This clonotype was found a few times. The V and J genes are TRBV7-9 and TRBJ1-1, with no clear D. V lost 1 base to trimming and J lost 1 base, with 10 bases between them. Germline-derived CDR1 and CDR2 are SEHNR and FQNEAQ (reference sequence). The CDR3 spans 15 residues. Here the CDR3 reads CASSLGSSGNTEAFF. CDR3 bases: TGTGCCAGCAGCTTAGGGTCGTCCGGGAACACTGAAGCTTTCTTT.

The sample holds a few counts of this clonotype. CDR3 nucleotides: TGCGCCAGCAGCTTGGATCCGACAGGAAGGGTAAGCAATCAGCCCCAGCATTTT. It yields the protein CASSLDPTGRVSNQPQHF. V gene TRBV5-1 combines with J gene TRBJ1-5; the D gene is possibly TRBD1 (6 bases). This CDR3 region has 18 residues. Germline V gene lookup returns CDR1 SGHRS and CDR2 YFSETQ. With 0 bases removed from V and 1 base from J, the gap between germline ends came to 17 bases.

Concerning this clonotype itself: A much larger clone lies one base from this, so it may be a read error. The chain carries TRBV7-2 and TRBJ2-1; D perhaps matches TRBD2 (5 bases). The CDR3 is 14 residues long. CDR1 is SGHTA and CDR2 is FQGNSA in the germline V gene. CDR3 in DNA: TGTGCCAGCAACTTAGGGAGTTTGGTCGGGGAGCAGTTCTTC. It specifies CASNLGSLVGEQFF.

The rearrangement links TRBV15 to TRBJ1-1; D is undetermined. This CDR3 is built from 16 residues. The germline gives CDR1 LNHNV, CDR2 YYDKDF (reference sequence). The V end was cut by 5 bases, the J end by 0 bases, with 16 bases between. CDR3 in amino acids: CATSEDFTDMNTEAFF. In DNA form, the CDR3 reads TGTGCCACCAGCGAAGACTTTACCGACATGAACACTGAAGCTTTCTTT.

The sample holds many counts of this clonotype. V is TRBV7-3 and J is TRBJ2-1, with TRBD2 matching 7 bases. J was trimmed by 8 bases and V by 3 bases; bases with no gene match: 7. Germline V gene sequence: CDR1 SGHTA, CDR2 FQGTGA. The CDR3 contains 14 residues. The CDR3 region is CASSLRRGYDEQFF. CDR3 DNA: TGTGCCAGCAGCTTGAGGCGGGGGTACGATGAGCAGTTCTTC.

Only one count was recorded for this clonotype. A much larger clone sits a single nucleotide away, making a read error possible. The V and J genes are TRBV5-5 and TRBJ2-6, with D perhaps TRBD1 (5 bases). Germline assignment: CDR1 SGHKS and CDR2 YYEKEE (reference sequence). This CDR3 has 15 amino acids. In nucleotides, the CDR3 is TGTGCCAGCAGCCACCGGAGCTCTGGGGCCGACGTCCTGACTTTC. Encoded protein: CASSHRSSGADVLTF.

The gene calls are TRBV7-9 and TRBJ2-1; the D is unclear. There are 14 residues in the CDR3. The germline V gene has CDR1 SEHNR and CDR2 FQNEAQ (reference sequence). The V end lost 7 bases, the J end lost 4 bases, and 14 bases lay between the germline ends. CDR3 residues: CASKGQMRYNEQFF. The CDR3 nucleotides are TGTGCCAGCAAGGGTCAGATGCGGTACAATGAGCAGTTCTTC.

This clonotype was counted ten times or more. The chain has TRBV3-1 and TRBJ2-1, with D possibly TRBD1 on 6 matching bases. Trimming pared 2 bases from V and 4 bases from J, leaving 15 bases between. Germline assignment: CDR1 LGHDT and CDR2 YNNKEL (reference sequence). The CDR3 is 16 amino acids. The CDR3, as DNA: TGTGCCAGCAGCCAATCAAATATACAGGGTTACAATGAGCAGTTCTTC. This encodes CASSQSNIQGYNEQFF.

This clonotype occurred a few times. The CDR3 region has the DNA TGTGCCAGTCAACTCCAAAGTGGCAATCAGCCCCAGCATTTT. Encoded protein: CASQLQSGNQPQHF. The J gene is TRBJ1-5, the V gene TRBV19; D not resolved. Germline loops: CDR1 LNHDA, CDR2 SQIVND (reference sequence). The CDR3 is 14 residues long. The V gene lost 8 bases and the J gene lost 2 bases, with 13 bases spanning the gap.

A few counts support this clonotype. V gene TRBV28 combines with J gene TRBJ1-6; D is possibly TRBD1 (5 bases). The germline gives CDR1 MDHEN, CDR2 SYDVKM. The CDR3 is made up of 16 amino acids. V lost 5 bases to trimming and J lost 7 bases, with 18 bases between them. CDR3 loop: CASSRRLVGGNSPLHF. CDR3 nucleotides: TGTGCCAGCAGTCGTCGTCTGGTTGGGGGGAATTCACCCCTCCACTTT. Full variable domain (remainder filled in from reference TRBV28 and TRBJ1-6): DVKVTQSSRYLVKRTGEKVFLECVQDMDHENMFWYRQDPGLGLRLIYFSYDVKMKEKGDIPEGYSVSREKKERFSLILESASTNQTSMYLCASSRRLVGGNSPLHFGNGTRLTVT.

Remarks on this clonotype: A read error is possible here, since a much larger clone lies one base away. The chain has TRBV9 and TRBJ2-7; a weak D match, TRBD2 (6 bases). CDR3 length: 15 amino acids. Germline V gene lookup returns CDR1 SGDLS and CDR2 YYNGEE. The CDR3 nucleotides read TGTACCAGCAGCGTCGGGGGTAAAATCTCCTACGAGCAGTACTTC. Translation: CTSSVGGKISYEQYF.

About this clonotype: It may be a read error: a sequence one base away is much more abundant. V and J are TRBV6-5 and TRBJ2-2, with a possible D match to TRBD2 (5 bases). Germline CDR1 and CDR2: MNHEY and SVGAGI. The CDR3 is 12 residues long. The CDR3 DNA reads TGTGCCAGCAGGGATTTCACCGGGGAGCGGTTTTTT. Its protein product is CASRDFTGERFF.

With respect to this clonotype: A much bigger clone sits one base away, suggesting this may be a read error. J is TRBJ1-2 and V is TRBV7-2; 8 bases align to TRBD1. With V trimmed by 5 bases and J by 6 bases, 8 bases remained unmatched. This CDR3 is 14 amino acids long. The germline V gene encodes CDR1 SGHTA and CDR2 FQGNSA. The CDR3 nucleotides are TGTGCCAGCAGCGCCCGACAGGGGAACCATGGCTACACCTTC. This gives the protein CASSARQGNHGYTF.

Many counts were recorded for this clonotype. The chain combines TRBV6-6 with TRBJ2-4; tentative D call: TRBD1 (5 bases). The CDR3 spans 15 residues. V was shortened by 0 bases and J by 4 bases, with 10 bases between the two germline ends. Germline CDR1 reads MNHNY; CDR2 reads SVGAGI (reference sequence). The DNA for the CDR3 is TGTGCCAGCAGTTACTCGGTCAGGGATAAAAACATTCAGTACTTC. Translating gives CASSYSVRDKNIQYF.

As concerns this clonotype: One end of the junction does not line up with germline, which may come from a read error. This rearrangement joins TRBV7-2 to TRBJ2-1, with D perhaps matching TRBD1 (7 bases). Germline V CDR1 and CDR2: SGHTA, FQGNSA. The CDR3 runs 18 residues. The CDR3 reads CAGSLAEGASSSYNEQFF. The DNA for the CDR3 is TGTGCCGGCAGCTTAGCGGAGGGGGCTTCGAGCTCCTACAATGAGCAGTTCTTC. The whole variable domain, remainder taken from reference TRBV7-2 and TRBJ2-1, is GAGVSQSPSNKVTEKGKDVELRCDPISGHTALYWYRQSLGQGLEFLIYFQGNSAPDKSGLPSDRFSAERTGGSVSTLTIQRTQQEDSAVYLCAGSLAEGASSSYNEQFFGPGTRLTVL.

Only a few counts were recorded for this clonotype. The chain uses TRBV9 and TRBJ2-2; D ambiguous. The CDR3 has 14 residues. V shed 7 bases and J shed 4 bases, with 14 bases lying between them. CDR1 is SGDLS, CDR2 YYNGEE, per germline. CDR3: CASAGVGPTGELFF. The CDR3 DNA reads TGTGCCAGCGCTGGAGTAGGGCCCACCGGGGAGCTGTTTTTT.

There are many counts of this clonotype. The CDR3 here is CASSEYRAPYEQYF. As DNA, the CDR3 is TGTGCCAGCAGCGAATACAGGGCACCCTACGAGCAGTACTTC. The gene calls are TRBV11-3 and TRBJ2-7; the D gene is possibly TRBD1 (6 bases). The CDR3 has 14 residues. Germline assignment: CDR1 SGHNT and CDR2 YENEEA. V lost 5 bases and J 2 bases, leaving 13 bases between the germline ends. Supplemented by reference TRBV11-3 and TRBJ2-7, the full variable domain reads EAGVVQSPRYKIIEKKQPVAFWCNPISGHNTLYWYLQNLGQGPELLIRYENEEAVDDSQLPKDRFSAERLKGVDSTLKIQPAELGDSAVYLCASSEYRAPYEQYFGPGTRLTVT.

A few counts support this clonotype. A much more abundant neighbour one base away suggests this may be a read error. The chain couples TRBV29-1 to TRBJ2-1, with D hard to call. The CDR3 contains 14 residues. Germline V gene sequence: CDR1 SQVTM, CDR2 ANQGSEA. Trimming stripped 7 bases from V and 7 bases from J, with 20 bases between. The CDR3 loop reads CSAVSDRVRNEQFF. The CDR3 DNA is TGCAGCGCCGTGAGCGACCGGGTCAGAAATGAGCAGTTCTTC.